A single sample gave rise to the 27 T cell receptor beta chains below, sequenced in a study of blood T cell repertoires in COVID-19. Repertoires were generated with immunoSEQ multiplex PCR, while TCRdb's copy carries only in-frame clones and drops some. The sample shows around 270,000 clones, about four fifths of them seen only once. Source material: peripheral blood. Source of these receptors: a woman in her 40s who had recovered from COVID-19.

The chain couples TRBV7-9 to TRBJ2-3; the match to TRBD2 covers 8 bases. Germline CDR1 is SEHNR and CDR2 is FQNEAQ (reference sequence). V lost 2 bases to trimming and J lost 1 base; unmatched junction nucleotides: 8. The CDR3 is 17 residues long. The CDR3 reads CASSLKGRGDGTDTQYF. CDR3 DNA sequence: TGTGCCAGCAGCTTAAAGGGGCGGGGGGACGGCACAGATACGCAGTATTTT.

The chain recombines TRBV14 with TRBJ2-5, with D unclear. This CDR3 is 12 amino acids long. V was trimmed by 4 bases and J by 7 bases, leaving 10 bases between them. CDR1 is SGHDN and CDR2 is FVKESK in the germline V gene. The chain's CDR3 is CASSPGPGTQYF. The CDR3 DNA reads as TGTGCCAGCAGCCCCGGTCCGGGGACCCAGTACTTC.

CDR3 sequence reads: CASKKQGTVMGELFF. In nucleotides, the CDR3 is TGTGCCAGCAAAAAACAGGGGACTGTTATGGGGGAGCTGTTTTTT. The V and J genes are TRBV7-6 and TRBJ2-2, with TRBD1 as a possible D gene (7 bases). The germline V gene has CDR1 SGHVS and CDR2 FNYEAQ. There are 15 residues in the CDR3. Trimming took 7 bases from V and 8 from J, leaving 20 bases between them.

The V call is TRBV3-1 (or the pseudogene TRBV3-2), the J call TRBJ2-5; D may be TRBD1 (8 bases). CDR1 LGHDT and CDR2 YNNKEL come from the germline V gene (reference sequence). Trimming left V 8 bases short and J 5 bases short, with 21 bases between. This CDR3 has 15 residues. CDR3 DNA sequence: TGTGCCAGCCGTCAGGGGGCGGGGGCCCCGGAGACCCAGTACTTC. This codes for CASRQGAGAPETQYF.

The chain recombines TRBV19 with TRBJ1-4; D gene uncertain. The CDR3 spans 15 residues. V gave up 9 bases and J gave up 0 bases, with 14 bases separating them. The V gene's germline CDR1 is LNHDA and CDR2 SQIVND (reference sequence). The CDR3 is CASKDTVATNEKLFF. CDR3 nucleotide sequence: TGTGCCAGCAAAGATACGGTTGCAACTAATGAAAAACTGTTTTTT.

This clone was counted only a few times. In nucleotides, the CDR3 is TGTGCCAGCAGCCTCACGGGTAATCCAGCGTACTACAATGAGCAGTTCTTC. As protein: CASSLTGNPAYYNEQFF. V usage is TRBV11-2 and J usage is TRBJ2-1; unclear D gene. V shed 5 bases and J shed 3 bases, with 20 bases lying between them. Germline CDR1 and CDR2: SGHAT and FQNNGV. This CDR3 comprises 17 residues.

This chain uses TRBV7-9 with TRBJ1-1; D unresolved. Germline CDR1 reads SEHNR; CDR2 reads FQNEAQ (reference sequence). The CDR3 loop spans 14 amino acids. V was cut by 1 base and J by 0 bases, with 6 bases left in between. CDR3 sequence reads: CASSLDVVNTEAFF. CDR3 in DNA: TGTGCCAGCAGCTTAGATGTAGTGAACACTGAAGCTTTCTTT.

The chain is built from TRBV28 and TRBJ1-1, with TRBD1 as a possible D gene (6 bases). V gave up 2 bases and J gave up 2 bases, with 15 bases separating them. In germline, CDR1 is MDHEN, CDR2 SYDVKM. This CDR3 region has 16 residues. CDR3 sequence (DNA): TGTGCCAGCAGTTTACGCCAGGACAGAACAAACACTGAAGCTTTCTTT. Protein product: CASSLRQDRTNTEAFF.

The genes are TRBV19 and TRBJ1-5; no reliable D call. The CDR3 has 14 amino acids. CDR1 is LNHDA, CDR2 SQIVND, per germline (reference sequence). Between the trimmed V and J ends, which lost 10 bases and 2 bases, there was a span of 15 bases. The DNA for the CDR3 is TGTGCCACCTCATGGGCGAGGGGCAATCAGCCCCAGCATTTT. Translation gives CATSWARGNQPQHF.

The chain has TRBV30 and TRBJ1-2; D is ambiguous. V lost 0 bases to trimming and J lost 5 bases, with 10 bases between them. Germline CDR1 reads GTSNPN; CDR2 reads SVGIG (reference sequence). This CDR3 region has 13 residues. For the CDR3, the DNA is TGTGCCTGGAGTGTTAATACGGTTTATGGCTACACCTTC. Its translation is CAWSVNTVYGYTF.

V and J are TRBV28 and TRBJ1-4, with D hard to call. The CDR3 spans 11 residues. From germline, CDR1 is MDHEN and CDR2 SYDVKM. With 3 bases removed from V and 8 bases from J, the gap between germline ends came to 4 bases. The CDR3 bases are TGTGCCAGCAGTTTCCAGGAAAAACTGTTTTTT. This translates into CASSFQEKLFF.

The genes are TRBV3-1 (or the pseudogene TRBV3-2) and TRBJ2-7; 10 nucleotides match TRBD2. Germline assignment: CDR1 LGHDT and CDR2 YNNKEL (reference sequence). The junction had 4 bases not matched to a gene; V was cut back by 1 base and J by 4 bases. The CDR3 covers 15 residues. The chain's CDR3 is CASSQGSGGLYEQYF. The CDR3 nucleotides read TGTGCCAGCAGCCAAGGTAGCGGGGGGCTTTACGAGCAGTACTTC.

The V call is TRBV28, the J call TRBJ1-5, with TRBD1 matching over 9 bases. The germline V gene encodes CDR1 MDHEN and CDR2 SYDVKM. The CDR3 runs 17 residues. The J segment lost 6 bases and the V segment lost 5 bases, leaving 14 bases of the junction unmatched. In nucleotides, the CDR3 is TGTGCCAGCAGTCCGGCCTCGACAGGGGGAAGAGGTCAGCCCCAGCATTTT. It specifies CASSPASTGGRGQPQHF.

This clone was detected a few times. The V gene is TRBV7-9, the J gene TRBJ1-2, with D perhaps TRBD1 (6 bases). The germline CDR1 and CDR2 sequences are SEHNR and FQNEAQ (reference sequence). This CDR3 comprises 12 residues. V was pared by 4 bases and J by 4 bases, with 7 bases between. The CDR3 DNA follows: TGTGCCAGCAGCTGGGACACCTATGGCTACACCTTC. Its translation: CASSWDTYGYTF.

This clone has just a few counts. This rearrangement joins TRBV28 to TRBJ1-5; 7 nucleotides line up with TRBD1. The CDR3 covers 13 residues. CDR1 and CDR2 (germline): MDHEN, SYDVKM. The CDR3: CAEPRDRNQPQHF. For the CDR3, the DNA is TGTGCGGAGCCTCGGGACAGAAATCAGCCCCAGCATTTT.

The chain carries TRBV4-1 and TRBJ1-1, with 9 bases fitting TRBD1. CDR1 and CDR2 from the germline V gene are MGHRA and YSYEKL. The CDR3 consists of 13 residues. Trimming at V came to 0 bases and at J to 10 bases, leaving 3 bases not matched to a gene. Here the CDR3 reads CASSQDRGQGAFF. The CDR3 region has the DNA TGCGCCAGCAGCCAAGATAGGGGACAGGGAGCTTTCTTT.

The genes are TRBV5-1 and TRBJ1-6, with D possibly being TRBD1 (5 bases). The germline V gene has CDR1 SGHRS and CDR2 YFSETQ. Trimming removed 5 bases at V and 15 bases at J, with 21 bases between. The CDR3 runs 14 residues. CDR3 region: CASRPDSPPILLHF. DNA for the CDR3: TGCGCCAGCAGACCAGACAGCCCTCCAATCCTCCTCCACTTT.

The chain combines TRBV15 with TRBJ1-2, with a tentative D call TRBD1 (6 bases). CDR1 is LNHNV and CDR2 is YYDKDF in the germline V gene (reference sequence). This CDR3 has 17 amino acids. The ends were cut back, 2 bases at V and 4 bases at J, with 20 bases in the middle. The CDR3 reads CATSRPRTATTSYGYTF. The CDR3, as DNA: TGTGCCACCAGCAGACCACGGACAGCGACTACCTCCTATGGCTACACCTTC.

The chain is built from TRBV11-1 and TRBJ1-2; TRBD1 agrees at 10 bases. This CDR3 is 16 amino acids long. Germline trimming cut 1 base from V and 6 bases from J; bases unmatched to any gene: 8. Germline V lookup: CDR1 SGHAT, CDR2 FQDESV (reference sequence). The CDR3 reads CASSLEPGQGFDGYTF. The CDR3 DNA reads as TGTGCCAGCAGCTTAGAGCCGGGACAGGGGTTCGATGGCTACACCTTC.

The V gene is TRBV4-1, the J gene TRBJ2-7; 8 bases agree with TRBD1. V lost 0 bases to trimming and J lost 3 bases; unmatched junction nucleotides: 4. The V gene's germline CDR1 is MGHRA and CDR2 YSYEKL. The CDR3 contains 15 residues. The chain's CDR3 is CASSQDTGTGYEQYF. The CDR3 DNA reads as TGCGCCAGCAGCCAAGATACAGGGACAGGCTACGAGCAGTACTTC.

This clone was seen only once. This chain connects TRBV7-8 to TRBJ2-2; possibly TRBD2 for D (5 bases). V was pared by 5 bases and J by 0 bases, with 13 bases between. In germline, CDR1 is SGHVS, CDR2 FQNEAQ. The CDR3 is made up of 16 amino acids. CDR3 in DNA: TGTGCCAGCAGCGCGGAGGCAGGTTCGAACACCGGGGAGCTGTTTTTT. This gives the protein CASSAEAGSNTGELFF.

The V call is TRBV5-1, the J call TRBJ1-3, with D perhaps matching TRBD1 (5 bases). Trimming took 1 base from V and 0 from J, leaving 11 bases between them. There are 16 residues in the CDR3. CDR1 and CDR2 from the germline V gene are SGHRS and YFSETQ. CDR3: CASSLQGLGSGNTIYF. CDR3 coding DNA: TGCGCCAGCAGCTTGCAGGGCCTCGGCTCTGGAAACACCATATATTTT.

This chain uses TRBV30 with TRBJ2-5; D is undetermined. Trimming left V 2 bases short and J 1 base short, with 5 bases between. Germline-derived CDR1 and CDR2 are GTSNPN and SVGIG (reference sequence). This CDR3 is built from 12 residues. Written as DNA, the CDR3 is TGTGCCTGGAGTTATTTCCAAGAGACCCAGTACTTC. This encodes CAWSYFQETQYF. The variable domain in full, completed from reference TRBV30 and TRBJ2-5, reads SQTIHQWPATLVQPVGSPLSLECTVEGTSNPNLYWYRQAAGRGLQLLFYSVGIGQISSEVPQNLSASRPQDRQFILSSKKLLLSDSGFYLCAWSYFQETQYFGPGTRLLVL.

This clone was picked up many times. V usage is TRBV10-2 and J usage is TRBJ2-7, with 7 bases that match TRBD1. The J segment lost 4 bases and the V segment lost 5 bases, leaving 8 bases of the junction unmatched. CDR1 WSHSY and CDR2 SAAADI come from the germline V gene. The CDR3 spans 14 residues. The DNA of the CDR3 is TGCGCCAGCAGTCTAGACAGGGCGCGTTACGAGCAGTACTTC. This gives the protein CASSLDRARYEQYF.

This clone was seen only once. The V and J genes are TRBV10-2 and TRBJ2-5, with 11 bases fitting TRBD1. CDR3 length: 14 amino acids. V shed 6 bases and J 5 bases; nucleotides not matched to a gene: 5. Germline V gene data show CDR1 as WSHSY and CDR2 as SAAADI. CDR3 amino acids: CASSGQGARETQYF. CDR3 DNA sequence: TGCGCCAGCAGCGGACAGGGGGCGCGGGAGACCCAGTACTTC.

V usage is TRBV5-1 and J usage is TRBJ2-4; 9 bases align to TRBD1. V trimming: 7 bases; J trimming: 8 bases; junction bases outside the gene matches: 10. Germline V gives CDR1 SGHRS, CDR2 YFSETQ. The CDR3 is 14 residues long. CDR3 protein: CASSDPGQGDIQYF. CDR3 bases: TGCGCCAGCTCTGATCCGGGACAGGGTGACATTCAGTACTTC.

The chain uses TRBV6-1 and TRBJ1-2; D is unclear. CDR1 and CDR2 from the germline V gene are MNHNS and SASEGT. The CDR3 is 14 residues long. Trimming pared 1 base from V and 4 bases from J, leaving 10 bases between. CDR3 in amino acids: CASSEERHGYGYTF. The DNA for the CDR3 is TGTGCCAGCAGTGAAGAACGACACGGCTATGGCTACACCTTC.